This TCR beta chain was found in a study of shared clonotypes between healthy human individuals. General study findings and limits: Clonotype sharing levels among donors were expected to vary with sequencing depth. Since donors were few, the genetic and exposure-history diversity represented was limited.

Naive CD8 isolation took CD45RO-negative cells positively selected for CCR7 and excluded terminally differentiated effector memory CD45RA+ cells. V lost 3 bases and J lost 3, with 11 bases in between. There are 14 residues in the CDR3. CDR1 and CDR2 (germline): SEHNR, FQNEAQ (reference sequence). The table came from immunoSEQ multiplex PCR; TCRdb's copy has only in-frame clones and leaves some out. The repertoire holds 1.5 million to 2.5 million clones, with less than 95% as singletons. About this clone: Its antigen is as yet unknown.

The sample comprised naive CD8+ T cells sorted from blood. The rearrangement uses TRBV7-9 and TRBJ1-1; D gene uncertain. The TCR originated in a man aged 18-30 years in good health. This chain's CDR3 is CASSLGPLDTEAFF. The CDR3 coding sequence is TGTGCCAGCAGCTTGGGCCCACTCGACACTGAAGCTTTCTTT.